The 15 T cell receptor beta chains presented below share a single source sample, sequenced in a study of tissue T cells after allogeneic stem cell transplantation. Sequencing used immunoSEQ multiplex PCR; TCRdb keeps in-frame clones, though not all of them. The sample holds 5,000 to 6,000 clones, roughly 52% seen once. Time point: mouse harvest day 14 after allogeneic transplant. Mouse grafts combined 10^7 T-cell-depleted bone marrow cells with 10^6 splenic CD5+ T cells. Sequenced: gut tissue. The receptor source for this set is a female BALB/c mouse given C57BL/6 T cells with graft-versus-host disease after an allogeneic hematopoietic cell transplant.

This clone was seen more than once but under ten times. Here the gene names and germline are mouse. With the read ending 1 residue before the CDR3 end, the germline J gene is used to fill in that end. The rearrangement links TRBV19 to TRBJ2-2; no definite D call. With 5 bases removed from V and 1 base from J, the gap between germline ends came to 6 bases. CDR3 length equals 13 residues. CDR1 FNHDT and CDR2 SITEND come from the germline V gene (reference sequence). The CDR3 DNA, read in part, is TGTGCCAGCAGACCTGGAAACACCGGGCAGCTCTAC. It specifies CASRPGNTGQLY. The whole CDR3 protein is CASRPGNTGQLYF.

Of note for this clone: Genes and germline are mouse. Here the CDR3 reads CASRAGGNTLYF. Incomplete CDR3 DNA: TGTGCCAGCAGAGCAGGGGGAAATACGCTCTAT. V usage is TRBV19 and J usage is TRBJ1-3, with a weak D call TRBD1 (5 bases). The missing CDR3 end, 1 residue past where the read stops, is filled in from the germline J gene. V lost 5 bases to trimming and J lost 4 bases, with 7 bases between them. In germline, CDR1 is FNHDT, CDR2 SITEND (reference sequence). The CDR3 totals 12 residues.

As concerns this clone: Any gene name here is a mouse gene name. The DNA ends 1 residue before the CDR3 does, and the rest of the CDR3 is filled in from the germline J gene. V gene TRBV26 combines with J gene TRBJ2-1; TRBD1 matches at 7 bases. This CDR3 is 15 amino acids long. J was trimmed by 0 bases and V by 4 bases; bases with no gene match: 3. Germline CDR1 KGHPV, CDR2 FQNQEV (reference sequence). The sequenced part of the CDR3 DNA is TGTGCCAGCAGTCGGGGGACAGTTAACTATGCTGAGCAGTTC. Protein product: CASSRGTVNYAEQF. The whole CDR3 is CASSRGTVNYAEQFF.

Comments on this clone: Gene names and germline match the mouse. The read ends 1 residue before the CDR3 terminus; that terminus is restored from the germline J gene. V gene TRBV16 combines with J gene TRBJ2-3; the D gene is possibly TRBD2 (6 bases). V was clipped by 1 base and J by 0 bases, with 8 bases between them. CDR3 length: 15 residues. Germline V lookup: CDR1 SGHSA, CDR2 FRNQAP. The covered CDR3 bases are TGTGCAAGCAGCTTAGGGGGGACTAGTGCAGAAACGCTGTAT. It codes for CASSLGGTSAETLY. The CDR3 as a whole reads CASSLGGTSAETLYF.

Only a few counts were recorded for this clone. Mouse names are used for the genes. The CDR3 end is not reached by the read, which stops 1 residue before it; the germline J gene fills it in. The V and J genes are TRBV13-3 and TRBJ1-6; 7 nucleotides line up with TRBD1. TRBJ1-6 is assigned to the ORF class and has an uncertain function. The V and J ends lost 4 bases and 4 bases, in that order; junction bases with no gene match: 5. Germline V lookup: CDR1 NNHDY, CDR2 SYVADS. This CDR3 has 15 residues. CDR3 in amino acids: CASSNRDRYNSPLYF. The part of the CDR3 DNA that was read is TGTGCCAGCAGTAACCGGGACAGATATAATTCGCCCCTCTAC.

A note on this clone: Mouse gene names and germline throughout. The CDR3 extends 1 residue past the end of the read, so its final part is completed from the germline J gene. The V gene is TRBV26, the J gene TRBJ1-1, with D possibly being TRBD1 (5 bases). Trimming stripped 4 bases from V and 0 bases from J, with 9 bases between. This CDR3 is 14 amino acids long. The germline V gene has CDR1 KGHPV and CDR2 FQNQEV (reference sequence). Incomplete CDR3 DNA: TGTGCCAGCAGTCGAGACAGTGCAAACACAGAAGTCTTC. Translation: CASSRDSANTEVF. The full CDR3 sequence reads CASSRDSANTEVFF.

Worth noting for this clone: Genes here carry mouse names. The read falls 1 residue short of the CDR3 end, and the missing part is taken from the germline J gene. The V call is TRBV5, the J call TRBJ1-4; D is undetermined. The CDR3 has 15 residues. The germline V and J ends were trimmed by 0 bases and 5 bases, with 10 bases remaining between them. Looked up from germline, CDR1 is LGHNA and CDR2 is YNLKQL (reference sequence). The sequenced part of the CDR3 DNA is TGTGCCAGCAGCCAAGAGGGGAGACAAAACGAAAGATTATTT. Amino acid sequence: CASSQEGRQNERLF. The entire CDR3 protein reads CASSQEGRQNERLFF.

Details on this clone: Mouse gene names and germline throughout. The CDR3 end is not reached by the read, which stops 1 residue before it; the germline J gene fills it in. The V call is TRBV13-1, the J call TRBJ1-5, with D perhaps TRBD1 (6 bases). CDR1 NSHNY and CDR2 SYGAGN come from the germline V gene. Trimming pared 4 bases from V and 3 bases from J, leaving 11 bases between. This CDR3 has 14 amino acids. This CDR3 reads CASSTGRGNQAPLF. CDR3 bases read: TGTGCCAGCAGTACAGGGAGGGGCAACCAGGCTCCGCTT.

A note on this clone: The genes are named according to mouse. The sequenced fragment ends 1 residue before the CDR3 boundary, so the rest is inferred from the germline J gene. V and J are TRBV23 and TRBJ2-3; no check of the table's D call, TRBD1, against the DNA was made. The CDR3 runs 14 residues. Germline CDR1 and CDR2: KGHTA and FQNQQP. The chain's CDR3 is CSSSRTDSAETLYF. The DNA read from the CDR3 is TGCTCCAGCAGTCGGACAGATAGTGCAGAAACGCTGTAT.

This clone was seen more than once but under ten times. The genes and germline here are from mouse. From the germline J gene comes the end of the CDR3, since the read stops 1 residue before it. The chain employs TRBV12-1 and TRBJ2-3; 8 bases are shared with TRBD2. The CDR3 length is 14 residues. The junction had 7 bases not matched to a gene; V was cut back by 4 bases and J by 5 bases. Germline CDR1 SGHSN, CDR2 HYEKVE. The CDR3 here is CASSRTGRGETLYF. The part of the CDR3 DNA that was read is TGTGCCAGCTCCCGGACTGGGCGGGGAGAAACGCTGTAT.

A note on this clone: The gene names given are mouse names. The read ends 1 residue shy of where the CDR3 ends; the end is completed using the germline J gene. The chain recombines TRBV12-2 with TRBJ2-1; 11 nucleotides match TRBD2. Germline CDR1 and CDR2: SGHLS and HYDKME. This CDR3 contains 14 residues. V shed 4 bases and J 7 bases; nucleotides not matched to a gene: 5. CDR3 region: CASSRLGGRAEQFF. The CDR3 DNA, read in part, is TGTGCCAGCTCCCGACTGGGGGGGAGAGCTGAGCAGTTC.

On this clone itself: These gene names are mouse names. The read ends 1 residue early relative to the CDR3; the germline J gene fills the gap. This chain connects TRBV26 to TRBJ2-3; D is possibly TRBD2 (6 bases). The length of the CDR3 is 15 residues. V gave up 3 bases and J gave up 2 bases, with 12 bases separating them. CDR1 is KGHPV, CDR2 FQNQEV, per germline (reference sequence). The sequenced CDR3 bases are TGTGCCAGCAGTCTCTTCCTGGGGTTTGCAGAAACGCTGTAT. Its translation is CASSLFLGFAETLY. The complete CDR3 sequence is CASSLFLGFAETLYF.

Comments on this clone: Mouse gene names apply. The sequenced fragment ends 1 residue before the CDR3 boundary, so the rest is inferred from the germline J gene. The chain links TRBV23 to TRBJ2-7. This CDR3 has 12 amino acids. The germline CDR1 and CDR2 sequences are KGHTA and FQNQQP. CDR3 DNA (partial): TGCTCCAGCAGTCAATTTGGATTTGAACAGTAC. Its protein product is CSSSQFGFEQY. The entire CDR3 is CSSSQFGFEQYF.

Concerning this clone itself: Germline and genes here are mouse. The CDR3 bases that were read are TGTGCCAGCAGCGCCGACTGGGGGGGCTATGCTGAGCAGTTC. This gives the protein CASSADWGGYAEQF. The CDR3 in full is CASSADWGGYAEQFF. The chain recombines TRBV4 with TRBJ2-1; 11 nucleotides match TRBD2. The CDR3 goes on 1 residue after the read ends, and that part is filled in from the germline J gene. J gave up 3 bases and V 5 bases, and 3 bases lay outside the gene matches. Germline CDR1 LGHDT, CDR2 YNNKQL (reference sequence). The CDR3 runs 15 residues.

This clone occurred once. Gene names are mouse gene names. The CDR3: CASSTGVAEQFF. The sequenced CDR3 bases are TGTGCCAGCAGTACAGGGGTTGCTGAGCAGTTC. The chain links TRBV26 to TRBJ2-1; 7 positions match TRBD1. Read sequence stops 1 residue before the CDR3 end, and the germline J gene provides the missing end. The CDR3 is made up of 12 amino acids. The V segment lost 5 bases and the J segment 6 bases; nucleotides outside the gene matches: 1. CDR1 and CDR2 from the germline V gene are KGHPV and FQNQEV (reference sequence).